This TCR beta chain was identified in a study of T cells in Graves' hyperthyroidism and ophthalmopathy. Study outcomes and limitations: Ophthalmopathy onset followed model prediction by a median roughly 6 months. Within blood appeared most thyroid clonotypes that had expanded above 0.001.

This clonotype was seen only a few times. Its target is not known. Germline loops: CDR1 DFQATT, CDR2 SNEGSKA (reference sequence). The CDR3 sequence is 16 residues long. Trimming took 3 bases from V and 0 from J, leaving 15 bases between them. There were TCR beta CDR3 regions amplified from RNA transcripts. During a first-round RT-PCR of the TCR CDR3, the HTBI primer set was used. TCRdb redid the calling of the multiplex PCR reads with MiXCR, one entry per CDR3 protein. The sample contains roughly 580,000 distinct CDR3 sequences, 46% of which appear only once. This receptor was identified in a woman aged 18-29 years with Graves' hyperthyroidism. Sequenced material: peripheral blood or thyroid tissue (not recorded which). This sequence joins TRBV20-1 and TRBJ1-5, with D possibly being TRBD1 (6 bases). The CDR3 spells CSASAPGVDSNQPQHF. The CDR3 DNA reads TGCAGTGCTAGTGCCCCAGGGGTGGATAGCAATCAGCCCCAGCATTTT.